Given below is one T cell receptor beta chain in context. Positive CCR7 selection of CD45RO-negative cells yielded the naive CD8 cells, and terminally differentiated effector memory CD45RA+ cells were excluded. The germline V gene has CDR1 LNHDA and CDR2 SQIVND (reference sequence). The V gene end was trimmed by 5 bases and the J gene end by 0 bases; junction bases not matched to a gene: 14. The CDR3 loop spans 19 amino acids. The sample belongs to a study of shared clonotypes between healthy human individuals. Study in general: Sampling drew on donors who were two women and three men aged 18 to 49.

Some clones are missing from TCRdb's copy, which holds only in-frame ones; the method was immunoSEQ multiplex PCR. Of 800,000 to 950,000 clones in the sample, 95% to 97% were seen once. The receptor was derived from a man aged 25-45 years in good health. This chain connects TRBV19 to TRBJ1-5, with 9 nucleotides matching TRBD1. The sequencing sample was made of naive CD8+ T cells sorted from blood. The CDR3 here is CASSFPGTGLDYSNQPQHF. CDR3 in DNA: TGTGCCAGTAGTTTTCCCGGGACAGGGTTGGATTATAGCAATCAGCCCCAGCATTTT.